This T cell receptor beta chain is drawn from a study of spatial heterogeneity in lung cancer. Looking at the study overall: The study consistently detected more beta-chain than alpha-chain sequences.

The ends were cut back, 4 bases at V and 4 bases at J, with 4 bases in the middle. The CDR3 contains 12 residues. On each TCR cDNA molecule, a unique molecular identifier was present. TCRdb ran MiXCR on the 5' RACE reads and lists one entry per CDR3 protein. The table lists more than 35,000 distinct CDR3 sequences, more than 4.5% of them singletons. The time point was: sample taken at primary tumor resection. Samples were donated by 72 untreated early-stage non-small cell lung cancer patients. From tumor, nontumor lung or frozen PBMC, whole RNA was taken unsorted for sequencing. Sequenced material: PBMCs, taken at surgery. This clonotype was obtained from a female donor with early-stage non-small cell lung cancer. This chain connects TRBV12-3 or TRBV12-4 to TRBJ1-4; D uncertain. CDR3 region: CASSYINEKLFF. The CDR3 DNA sequence: TGTGCCAGCAGTTACATTAATGAAAAACTGTTTTTT.